The 25 T cell receptor beta chains reported below all come from one sample, sequenced in a study of CD8 T cells in ankylosing spondylitis. Study results and caveats: Ankylosing spondylitis blood seemed to carry a telltale TCR beta motif made of about 8 highly homologous variants.

TCRdb redid the calling of the 5' RACE reads with MiXCR, one entry per CDR3 protein. The repertoire holds roughly 700,000 distinct CDR3 sequences, with around a fifth as singletons. Antigens of these TCRs are unknown. The sequencing sample was made of blood, either unsorted or a sorted T cell fraction (not recorded which). The receptor set was obtained from a male donor with ankylosing spondylitis.

The V gene is TRBV7-2, the J gene TRBJ1-2; the D is unclear. V was trimmed by 5 bases and J by 7 bases, leaving 17 bases between them. CDR1 SGHTA and CDR2 FQGNSA come from the germline V gene. The CDR3 has 14 amino acids. The CDR3 spells CASSLVLEGGGYTF. In nucleotides, the CDR3 is TGTGCCAGCAGCCTTGTGTTGGAGGGCGGTGGCTACACCTTC. Full variable domain (outside the CDR3, taken from reference TRBV7-2 and TRBJ1-2): GAGVSQSPSNKVTEKGKDVELRCDPISGHTALYWYRQSLGQGLEFLIYFQGNSAPDKSGLPSDRFSAERTGGSVSTLTIQRTQQEDSAVYLCASSLVLEGGGYTFGSGTRLTVV.

The chain joins TRBV3-1 to TRBJ2-5; 8 bases align to TRBD1. CDR1 and CDR2 from the germline V gene are LGHDT and YNNKEL (reference sequence). With 2 bases clipped from V and 5 bases from J, the junction kept 7 bases outside the gene matches. This CDR3 region has 15 residues. CDR3 amino acids: CASSQSVNRGETQYF. In nucleotides, the CDR3 is TGTGCCAGCAGCCAATCGGTAAACAGGGGGGAGACCCAGTACTTC.

This clonotype was counted ten times or more. The chain recombines TRBV20-1 with TRBJ2-7; 10 positions match TRBD2. This CDR3 is built from 13 residues. J lost 9 bases, V lost 5 bases, and 10 bases had no gene match. The V gene's germline CDR1 is DFQATT and CDR2 SNEGSKA (reference sequence). The CDR3 sequence is CSADKGTSGTQYF. The CDR3 DNA is TGCAGTGCTGATAAGGGAACTAGCGGGACGCAGTACTTC.

In this sample, this clonotype turned up a few times. The rearrangement links TRBV7-9 to TRBJ1-2, with 7 bases identical to TRBD1. CDR1 SEHNR and CDR2 FQNEAQ come from the germline V gene (reference sequence). This CDR3 is built from 15 residues. J lost 4 bases, V lost 3 bases, and 8 bases had no gene match. The CDR3 coding sequence is TGTGCCAGCAGCTTGGGGGACAGTCTTCTCTATGGCTACACCTTC. It yields the protein CASSLGDSLLYGYTF.

This clonotype was detected a few times. The CDR3: CASSSGLKEKLFF. The DNA for the CDR3 is TGCGCCAGCAGCTCAGGGTTAAAGGAAAAACTGTTTTTT. This chain connects TRBV5-1 to TRBJ1-4, with D possibly TRBD1 on 5 matching bases. V lost 3 bases to trimming and J lost 8 bases, with 11 bases between them. The CDR3 is 13 residues long. In germline, CDR1 is SGHRS, CDR2 YFSETQ.

The sample holds many counts of this clonotype. This rearrangement joins TRBV3-1 to TRBJ2-3; TRBD2 agrees at 7 bases. The CDR3 is 14 residues long. Trimming removed 4 bases from V and 8 bases from J; junction bases left unmatched: 9. Germline CDR1 LGHDT, CDR2 YNNKEL (reference sequence). This CDR3 reads CASSPGGLSVTQYF. DNA for the CDR3: TGTGCCAGCAGCCCCGGGGGGTTGAGCGTTACGCAGTATTTT.

The rearrangement uses TRBV7-2 and TRBJ2-7; D gene ambiguous. The CDR3 length is 13 residues. Germline-derived CDR1 and CDR2 are SGHTA and FQGNSA. V lost 4 bases, J lost 6 bases, and 13 bases lay in between. Here the CDR3 DNA reads TGTGCCAGCAGCTCGATCGCCCCATCCGAGCAGTACTTC. This gives the protein CASSSIAPSEQYF.

This clonotype was counted between two and nine times. V and J are TRBV20-1 and TRBJ2-7; perhaps TRBD1 as D (5 bases). V lost 7 bases to trimming and J lost 3 bases, with 16 bases between them. Germline V gene lookup returns CDR1 DFQATT and CDR2 SNEGSKA (reference sequence). The CDR3 length is 13 residues. In DNA, the CDR3 is TGCAGTGGCCGGACAAGCTCCTTCTACGAGCAGTACTTC. Protein product: CSGRTSSFYEQYF.

The sample holds a few counts of this clonotype. The chain has TRBV30 and TRBJ1-1; no firm D call. Trimming removed 3 bases from V and 0 bases from J, with 11 bases in between. Germline V gene data show CDR1 as GTSNPN and CDR2 as SVGIG (reference sequence). There are 14 residues in the CDR3. This CDR3 is CAWSSGTVNTEAFF. In nucleotides, the CDR3 is TGTGCCTGGAGCTCGGGCACTGTGAACACTGAAGCTTTCTTT.

V is TRBV12-3 or TRBV12-4 and J is TRBJ1-1; D is unclear. Trimming shortened V by 3 bases and J by 7 bases, and 9 bases separated the two germline ends. CDR3 length: 12 amino acids. This chain's CDR3 is CASSFGLVEAFF. For the CDR3, the DNA is TGTGCCAGCAGTTTCGGACTGGTTGAAGCTTTCTTT.

Only a few counts were recorded for this clonotype. This sequence joins TRBV19 and TRBJ2-7, with a weak D call TRBD2 (5 bases). V was cut by 6 bases and J by 5 bases, with 11 bases left in between. Looked up from germline, CDR1 is LNHDA and CDR2 is SQIVND (reference sequence). The CDR3 is 12 residues long. CDR3 region: CASSSRGNEQYF. The CDR3 region has the DNA TGTGCCAGTAGCTCCCGGGGAAACGAGCAGTACTTC.

This clonotype was observed a handful of times. This chain joins TRBV6-2 or TRBV6-3 and TRBJ2-1; TRBD2 agrees at 7 bases. V lost 7 bases and J lost 0; bases outside the gene matches: 15. CDR3 size: 18 residues. Germline V gene data show CDR1 as MNHEY and CDR2 as SVGEGT. The DNA for the CDR3 is TGTGCCAGCACCCAAATAAAAGGCCGCGGGAGCTCCTACAATGAGCAGTTCTTC. Its protein is CASTQIKGRGSSYNEQFF.

This clonotype was observed a single time. This chain uses TRBV6-2 or TRBV6-3 with TRBJ2-1; 10 bases fit TRBD2. Germline V gene lookup returns CDR1 MNHEY and CDR2 SVGEGT. Trimming removed 2 bases from V and 2 bases from J; junction bases left unmatched: 6. The CDR3 has 17 amino acids. The CDR3 sequence: CASSYGVAGGPYNEQFF. As DNA, the CDR3 is TGTGCCAGCAGTTACGGAGTAGCGGGAGGACCCTACAATGAGCAGTTCTTC.

V and J are TRBV20-1 and TRBJ1-1; weak D call: TRBD1 (6 bases). The germline V gene has CDR1 DFQATT and CDR2 SNEGSKA (reference sequence). CDR3 length: 12 amino acids. V was shortened by 3 bases and J by 11 bases, with 16 bases between the two germline ends. For the CDR3, the DNA is TGCAGTGCTAGGGTAACAGGGCGAGGCGCTTTCTTT. Translating gives CSARVTGRGAFF.

This chain uses TRBV6-5 with TRBJ2-3; 8 bases are shared with TRBD2. From germline, CDR1 is MNHEY and CDR2 SVGAGI. The CDR3 runs to 16 residues. V shed 4 bases and J 2 bases; nucleotides not matched to a gene: 8. The DNA of the CDR3 is TGTGCCAGCAGTTCCCGGGGACTAGTGGCCACAGATACGCAGTATTTT. It codes for CASSSRGLVATDTQYF.

The chain joins TRBV3-1 to TRBJ2-7, with D possibly being TRBD1 (5 bases). Germline V CDR1 and CDR2: LGHDT, YNNKEL (reference sequence). The V end was cut by 6 bases, the J end by 3 bases, with 12 bases between. The CDR3 length is 13 residues. The CDR3 loop reads CASRDRADYEQYF. The DNA of the CDR3 is TGTGCCAGCAGAGACAGAGCAGACTACGAGCAGTACTTC.

This chain connects TRBV7-9 to TRBJ1-4; D gene ambiguous. V lost 5 bases to trimming and J lost 7 bases, with 5 bases between them. The CDR3 contains 11 residues. In germline, CDR1 is SEHNR, CDR2 FQNEAQ (reference sequence). Here the CDR3 reads CASSPSEKLFF. CDR3 in DNA: TGTGCCAGCAGCCCGAGTGAAAAACTGTTTTTT.

The genes are TRBV4-1 and TRBJ2-1, with D maybe TRBD2 (5 bases). The CDR3 contains 15 residues. The germline CDR1 and CDR2 sequences are MGHRA and YSYEKL. The germline V and J ends were trimmed by 4 bases and 4 bases, with 14 bases remaining between them. The CDR3 nucleotides are TGCGCCAGCAGCCTTAAACGGGATGGATACAATGAGCAGTTCTTC. Translation: CASSLKRDGYNEQFF.

This clonotype was detected only a few times. V gene TRBV29-1 combines with J gene TRBJ2-5; TRBD2 agrees at 7 bases. From germline, CDR1 is SQVTM and CDR2 ANQGSEA. The CDR3 spans 13 residues. V gave up 4 bases and J gave up 5 bases; unmatched junction bases: 7. The CDR3 is CSVAGLGGETQYF. CDR3 bases: TGCAGCGTTGCCGGACTAGGAGGGGAGACCCAGTACTTC.

Comments on this clonotype: At one end the junction does not follow the germline gene, possibly because of a read error. The CDR3 protein is CPVGTQYF. DNA of the CDR3: TGTCCCGTGGGGACGCAGTATTTT. The gene calls are TRBV20-1 and TRBJ2-3; D gene uncertain. From germline, CDR1 is DFQATT and CDR2 SNEGSKA (reference sequence). CDR3 size: 8 residues.

This clonotype was seen more than once but under ten times. This chain joins TRBV27 and TRBJ1-2; TRBD1 might be the D (5 bases). This CDR3 contains 18 residues. CDR1 and CDR2 (germline): MNHEY, SMNVEV (reference sequence). V lost 6 bases and J 4 bases, leaving 27 bases between the germline ends. The CDR3 DNA follows: TGTGCCAGCAGCCGCATACCCGGGGGGAAGGCATTTGGCTATGGCTACACCTTC. Its protein product is CASSRIPGGKAFGYGYTF.

This clonotype came up many times. V and J are TRBV6-2 or TRBV6-3 and TRBJ2-1; TRBD2 matches 7 bases. Germline lookup yields CDR1 MNHEY and CDR2 SVGEGT. The trim removed 8 bases at V and 3 bases at J, leaving 4 bases unmatched. The CDR3 is 13 residues long. CDR3 nucleotides: TGTGCCAGCGGCCTAGCGGTCTACAATGAGCAGTTCTTC. Translating gives CASGLAVYNEQFF.

The V and J genes are TRBV12-3 or TRBV12-4 and TRBJ2-2; possible D gene TRBD1, 6 bases. The ends were cut back, 6 bases at V and 0 bases at J, with 11 bases in the middle. There are 15 residues in the CDR3. The CDR3 loop reads CASSRGQSNTGELFF. The CDR3 DNA reads TGTGCCAGCAGCCGCGGACAGTCGAACACCGGGGAGCTGTTTTTT.

The gene calls are TRBV5-5 and TRBJ1-2; D gene unclear. Looked up from germline, CDR1 is SGHKS and CDR2 is YYEKEE (reference sequence). The CDR3 totals 14 residues. V was trimmed by 3 bases and J by 4 bases, leaving 13 bases between them. CDR3 region: CASSSLRQTYGYTF. As DNA, the CDR3 is TGTGCCAGCAGCTCCCTCCGGCAGACCTATGGCTACACCTTC.

This clonotype was counted many times. The J gene is TRBJ1-2, the V gene TRBV12-3 or TRBV12-4; possible D gene TRBD1, 6 bases. CDR3 size: 13 residues. V lost 3 bases, J lost 2 bases, and 7 bases lay in between. CDR3 DNA sequence: TGTGCCAGCAGTTTCGACAGGAACTATGGCTACACCTTC. Residues: CASSFDRNYGYTF.